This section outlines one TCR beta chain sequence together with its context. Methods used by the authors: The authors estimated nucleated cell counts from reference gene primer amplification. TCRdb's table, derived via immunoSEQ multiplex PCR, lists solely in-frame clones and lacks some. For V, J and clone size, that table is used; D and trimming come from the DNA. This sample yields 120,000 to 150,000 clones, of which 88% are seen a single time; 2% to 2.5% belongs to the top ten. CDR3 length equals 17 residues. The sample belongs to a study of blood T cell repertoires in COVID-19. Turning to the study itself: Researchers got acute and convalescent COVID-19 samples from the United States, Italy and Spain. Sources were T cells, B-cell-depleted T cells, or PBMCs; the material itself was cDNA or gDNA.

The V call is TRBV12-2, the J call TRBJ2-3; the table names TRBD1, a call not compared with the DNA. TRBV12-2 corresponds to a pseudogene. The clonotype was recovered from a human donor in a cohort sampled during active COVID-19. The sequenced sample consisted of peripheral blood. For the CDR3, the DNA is TGTGCAAGTCGCTTAGACACGGGACAGAGATGCACAGATACGCAGTATTTT. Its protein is CASRLDTGQRCTDTQYF.